The 7 T cell receptor beta chains given below trace back to one sample, sequenced in a study of shared clonotypes between healthy human individuals. TCRdb's copy holds only in-frame clones and misses some; the assay was immunoSEQ multiplex PCR. The sample contains 2 million to 2.5 million clones, around 92% of which appear only once. Sequencing was performed on naive CD4+ T cells from PBMCs. Subset: CD45RA+ positively selected. The source is a young man in good health. Some clones in this sample may be carry-over from other donors' samples.

This sequence joins TRBV15 and TRBJ2-7; D is uncertain. The germline V gene encodes CDR1 LNHNV and CDR2 YYDKDF (reference sequence). V was clipped by 5 bases and J by 4 bases, with 18 bases between them. The CDR3 is 15 residues long. This CDR3 reads CATSEHRRIFYEQYF. CDR3 bases: TGTGCCACCAGCGAACACAGAAGAATTTTTTACGAGCAGTACTTC.

The rearrangement uses TRBV29-1 and TRBJ1-1, with D perhaps matching TRBD1 (6 bases). Trimming shortened V by 4 bases and J by 3 bases, and 12 bases separated the two germline ends. Germline V CDR1 and CDR2: SQVTM, ANQGSEA. CDR3 length: 13 residues. The CDR3 region has the DNA TGCAGCGTTGCACAGGGAACCGACACTGAAGCTTTCTTT. This gives the protein CSVAQGTDTEAFF.

A remark on this clone: Other DNA sequences from this sample encode an identical CDR3 as well. The gene calls are TRBV7-9 and TRBJ1-4, with D possibly matching TRBD1 (5 bases). There are 13 residues in the CDR3. Germline V gene lookup returns CDR1 SEHNR and CDR2 FQNEAQ (reference sequence). V lost 0 bases and J lost 6, with 5 bases in between. As DNA, the CDR3 is TGTGCCAGCAGCTTAGCGGGGGATGAAAAACTGTTTTTT. Translated: CASSLAGDEKLFF. The full variable domain, in which reference TRBV7-9 and TRBJ1-4 provide the parts outside the CDR3, is DTGVSQNPRHKITKRGQNVTFRCDPISEHNRLYWYRQTLGQGPEFLTYFQNEAQLEKSRLLSDRFSAERPKGSFSTLEIQRTEQGDSAMYLCASSLAGDEKLFFGSGTQLSVL.

This clone has just one count. The V gene is TRBV5-6, the J gene TRBJ2-3, with 14 positions matching TRBD2. The CDR3 consists of 14 residues. J was trimmed by 9 bases and V by 4 bases; bases with no gene match: 4. In germline, CDR1 is SGHDT, CDR2 YYEEEE. CDR3 coding DNA: TGTGCCAGCAGCGGGACTAGCGGGAGTCAAACGCAGTATTTT. This codes for CASSGTSGSQTQYF.

This rearrangement joins TRBV28 to TRBJ1-2; 8 bases are shared with TRBD1. Trimming at V came to 4 bases and at J to 8 bases, leaving 3 bases not matched to a gene. In germline, CDR1 is MDHEN, CDR2 SYDVKM. This CDR3 is 12 amino acids long. CDR3 protein: CASSSGGQGYTF. CDR3 DNA sequence: TGTGCCAGCAGTTCAGGGGGCCAAGGCTACACCTTC.

The chain recombines TRBV7-2 with TRBJ1-2, with D perhaps matching TRBD1 (5 bases). Trimming shortened V by 5 bases and J by 8 bases, and 21 bases separated the two germline ends. The CDR3 has 15 residues. The V gene's germline CDR1 is SGHTA and CDR2 FQGNSA. In DNA, the CDR3 is TGTGCCAGCAGCGCAACCCGGGACGCCCGGAGGGGCTACACCTTC. It codes for CASSATRDARRGYTF.

This chain links TRBV6-5 with TRBJ1-3, with TRBD1 as a possible D gene (6 bases). The V gene's germline CDR1 is MNHEY and CDR2 SVGAGI. This CDR3 is 11 amino acids long. V was clipped by 11 bases and J by 8 bases, with 13 bases between them. The chain's CDR3 is CAVTGRDTIYF. CDR3 sequence (DNA): TGTGCCGTCACAGGGAGGGACACCATATATTTT.